A selection of T cell receptor beta chains follows, all from one sample in a study of regulatory dendritic cells for organ transplantation. What these receptors recognize is not known. Libraries were prepared by immunoSEQ multiplex PCR; TCRdb keeps only in-frame clonotypes and omits some of them. Counted here are roughly 9,300 clones, about three fifths occurring once; the ten biggest clones make up approximately 0.57%. Sequencing was carried out using naive CD4+ T cells from blood cultured with dendritic cells. These receptors came from a human donor in good health. CDR3s include the opening cysteine and the closing phenylalanine or tryptophan. D genes are given only for firm matches. Clone sizes are given selectively: once, few, many, or a class where the clone is expanded.

j_gene: TRBJ1-3
d_gene: TRBD1
v_gene: TRBV18
abundance: .
CDR3aa: CASSSVGTGIGNTIYF
CDR3nt: TGTGCCAGCTCATCCGTCGGGACAGGGATTGGAAACACCATATATTTT

j_gene: TRBJ2-3
d_gene: .
v_gene: TRBV7-9
abundance: .
CDR3aa: CASSSGGLSTDTQYF
CDR3nt: TGTGCCAGCAGTTCCGGCGGGCTTAGCACAGATACGCAGTATTTT

j_gene: TRBJ2-2
d_gene: .
v_gene: TRBV5-1
abundance: .
CDR3aa: CASSLHDSTGELFF
CDR3nt: TGCGCCAGCAGCTTACATGACAGCACCGGGGAGCTGTTTTTT

j_gene: TRBJ1-2
d_gene: TRBD1
v_gene: TRBV9
abundance: few
CDR3aa: CASSEGQGVSYTF
CDR3nt: TGTGCCAGCAGCGAGGGACAGGGGGTGAGCTACACCTTC

j_gene: TRBJ1-2
d_gene: .
v_gene: TRBV29-1
abundance: medium-sized
CDR3aa: CSVVGRGFDGYTF
CDR3nt: TGCAGCGTTGTTGGCAGGGGTTTTGATGGCTACACCTTC

j_gene: TRBJ1-1
d_gene: TRBD1
v_gene: TRBV5-4
abundance: .
CDR3aa: CASSQADRGMAEAFF
CDR3nt: TGTGCCAGCAGCCAAGCGGACAGGGGGATGGCTGAAGCTTTCTTT

j_gene: TRBJ2-7
d_gene: .
v_gene: TRBV6-1
abundance: once
CDR3aa: CASNLDRSREQYF
CDR3nt: TGTGCCAGCAATCTCGACAGGTCTCGCGAGCAGTACTTC

j_gene: TRBJ2-5
d_gene: TRBD2
v_gene: TRBV2
abundance: .
CDR3aa: CASSVGLAGEQETQYF
CDR3nt: TGTGCCAGCAGTGTTGGTCTAGCGGGGGAACAAGAGACCCAGTACTTC

j_gene: TRBJ1-5
d_gene: TRBD1
v_gene: TRBV7-2
abundance: .
CDR3aa: CASSATGGRGQPQHF
CDR3nt: TGTGCCAGCAGCGCGACAGGGGGTAGAGGTCAGCCCCAGCATTTT

j_gene: TRBJ2-3
d_gene: .
v_gene: TRBV20-1
abundance: .
CDR3aa: CSVYFPNTQYF
CDR3nt: TGCAGTGTGTACTTCCCAAATACGCAGTATTTT

j_gene: TRBJ2-1
d_gene: TRBD1
v_gene: TRBV5-4
abundance: .
CDR3aa: CASSIPGTGANEQFF
CDR3nt: TGTGCCAGCAGCATTCCCGGGACAGGGGCAAATGAGCAGTTCTTC

j_gene: TRBJ1-2
d_gene: .
v_gene: TRBV2
abundance: few
CDR3aa: CASSVARSNYGYTF
CDR3nt: TGTGCCAGCAGTGTGGCCAGGTCAAACTATGGCTACACCTTC

j_gene: TRBJ1-3
d_gene: .
v_gene: TRBV19
abundance: .
CDR3aa: CASSIAISGNTIYF
CDR3nt: TGTGCCAGTAGTATAGCCATCTCTGGAAACACCATATATTTT

j_gene: TRBJ1-1
d_gene: .
v_gene: TRBV10-3
abundance: .
CDR3aa: CAISGAGGGTEAFF
CDR3nt: TGTGCCATCAGTGGCGCGGGTGGGGGGACTGAAGCTTTCTTT

j_gene: TRBJ2-3
d_gene: .
v_gene: TRBV2
abundance: .
CDR3aa: CASGIGDTQYF
CDR3nt: TGTGCCAGCGGTATCGGAGATACGCAGTATTTT

j_gene: TRBJ1-3
d_gene: .
v_gene: TRBV6-1
abundance: .
CDR3aa: CASSGSDSGNTIYF
CDR3nt: TGTGCCAGCAGCGGGTCGGACTCTGGAAACACCATATATTTT

j_gene: TRBJ2-1
d_gene: .
v_gene: TRBV6-5
abundance: few
CDR3aa: CASSYGGSFINEQFF
CDR3nt: TGTGCCAGCAGTTACGGGGGGAGCTTTATAAATGAGCAGTTCTTC

j_gene: TRBJ1-1
d_gene: TRBD1
v_gene: TRBV7-2
abundance: .
CDR3aa: CASSPDRVGNTEAFF
CDR3nt: TGTGCCAGCAGCCCGGACAGGGTTGGTAACACTGAAGCTTTCTTT

j_gene: TRBJ1-1
d_gene: .
v_gene: TRBV19
abundance: .
CDR3aa: CASTMGRPNTEAFF
CDR3nt: TGTGCCAGTACCATGGGCAGGCCGAACACTGAAGCTTTCTTT

j_gene: TRBJ1-1
d_gene: .
v_gene: TRBV21-1
abundance: .
CDR3aa: CASSKWKGTGGVLLGNTEAFF
CDR3nt: TGTGCCAGCAGCAAATGGAAGGGTACGGGGGGAGTTTTGCTCGGAAACACTGAAGCTTTCTTT

j_gene: TRBJ1-5
d_gene: .
v_gene: TRBV18
abundance: .
CDR3aa: CASSPPGSSYSNQPQHF
CDR3nt: TGTGCCAGCTCACCACCGGGTAGCTCCTATAGCAATCAGCCCCAGCATTTT

j_gene: TRBJ2-6
d_gene: .
v_gene: TRBV18
abundance: .
CDR3aa: CASSPSRGAGANVLTF
CDR3nt: TGTGCCAGCTCACCGAGTAGAGGAGCCGGGGCCAACGTCCTGACTTTC

j_gene: TRBJ2-1
d_gene: TRBD2
v_gene: TRBV19
abundance: .
CDR3aa: CASSSPGLAGEGAYNEQFF
CDR3nt: TGTGCCAGTAGTTCGCCGGGACTAGCGGGGGAAGGGGCCTACAATGAGCAGTTCTTC

j_gene: TRBJ1-2
d_gene: TRBD1
v_gene: TRBV27
abundance: .
CDR3aa: CASRADRFTWVTF
CDR3nt: TGTGCCAGCAGAGCGGACAGGTTTACGTGGGTTACCTTC

j_gene: TRBJ2-6
d_gene: .
v_gene: TRBV2
abundance: .
CDR3aa: CASSTGLPGANVLTF
CDR3nt: TGTGCCAGCAGTACAGGGCTACCTGGGGCCAACGTCCTGACTTTC